This TCR beta chain emerged from a study of regulatory T cells in long-lasting Graves disease. Study-wide context: Graves' patients (newly diagnosed) had been on antithyroid drugs under 3 months.

Libraries of TCR beta came from iRepertoire HTBI primers plus Arm-PCR of CDR3 regions. TCRdb passed the multiplex PCR reads through MiXCR, listing each CDR3 protein once. The profile shows about 370,000 distinct CDR3 sequences, around a sixth of them singletons. This clonotype was detected many times. Time point meaning: newly diagnosed GD, antithyroid drugs for less than 3 months. With RNA extracted from PBMCs as input, the TCR library was made. The sequencing used peripheral blood mononuclear cells (PBMCs), collected at new diagnosis, from a patient treated with antithyroid drugs. This receptor was identified in a female donor with Graves disease.

As DNA, the CDR3 is TGCAGTGCTAGAGATGTCCGGACTACCGTTTACAATGAGCAGTTCTTC. Its translation: CSARDVRTTVYNEQFF. The rearrangement links TRBV20-1 to TRBJ2-1; maybe TRBD2 (6 bases). The CDR3 contains 16 residues. Germline V gene lookup returns CDR1 DFQATT and CDR2 SNEGSKA (reference sequence). V dropped 0 bases and J dropped 4 bases, with 16 bases sitting between them.